This TCR beta chain was profiled in a study of siplizumab effects on memory and regulatory T cells. Data came from immunoSEQ multiplex PCR; TCRdb stores just in-frame clones and leaves some out. Of roughly 70,000 clones in the sample, 93% were seen once. Overall study findings and caveats: It seemed that naive T cells were more diverse than memory cells and were major contributors to the alloresponse. Controls showed an average of about 27% Treg-derived mappable alloreactive CD4+ clones, while siplizumab showed around 73%. Alloreactive sequences traceable to unstimulated CD4+ memory cells were significantly reduced by siplizumab. Confirmation was lacking for the suppressive function of proliferating Tregs derived from siplizumab cultures.

The CDR3 contains 11 residues. Germline CDR1 PRHDT, CDR2 FYEKMQ (reference sequence). The V end was cut by 2 bases, the J end by 4 bases, with 2 bases between. A remark on this clone: Its specificity is not known.

Material for sequencing was CD8+ T cells sorted from blood. This TCR was sampled from a human donor in good health. This sequence joins TRBV13 and TRBJ1-1; the D is unclear. The CDR3 DNA sequence: TGTGCCAGCAGCTTAATCACTGAAGCTTTCTTT. Translation: CASSLITEAFF.